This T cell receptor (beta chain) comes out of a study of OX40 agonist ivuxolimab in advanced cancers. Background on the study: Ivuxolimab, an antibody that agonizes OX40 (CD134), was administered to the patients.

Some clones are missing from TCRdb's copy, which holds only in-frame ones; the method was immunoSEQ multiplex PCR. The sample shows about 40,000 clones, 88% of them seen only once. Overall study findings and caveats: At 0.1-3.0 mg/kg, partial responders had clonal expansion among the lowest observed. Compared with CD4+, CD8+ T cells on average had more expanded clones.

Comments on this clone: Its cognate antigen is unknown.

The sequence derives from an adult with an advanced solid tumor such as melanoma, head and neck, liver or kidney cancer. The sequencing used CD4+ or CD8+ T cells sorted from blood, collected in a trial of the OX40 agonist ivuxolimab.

CDR3 amino acids: CAYRDRRAVRYGYTF. As DNA, the CDR3 is TGTGCCTACCGGGACAGGCGGGCAGTTCGCTATGGCTACACCTTC. The V gene is TRBV30, the J gene TRBJ1-2; 8 nucleotides match TRBD1. V lost 7 bases, J lost 4 bases, and 14 bases stayed unmatched. The CDR3 has 15 residues. Germline V gene lookup returns CDR1 GTSNPN and CDR2 SVGIG (reference sequence).